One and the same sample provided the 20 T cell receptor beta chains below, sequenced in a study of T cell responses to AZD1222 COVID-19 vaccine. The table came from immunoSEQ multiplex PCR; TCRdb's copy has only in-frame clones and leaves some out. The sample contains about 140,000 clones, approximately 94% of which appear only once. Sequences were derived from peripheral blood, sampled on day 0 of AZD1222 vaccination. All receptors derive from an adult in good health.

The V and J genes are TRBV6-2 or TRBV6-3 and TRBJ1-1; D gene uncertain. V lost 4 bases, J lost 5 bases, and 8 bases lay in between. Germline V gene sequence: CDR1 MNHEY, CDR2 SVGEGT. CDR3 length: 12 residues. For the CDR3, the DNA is TGTGCCAGCAGTTTTGGGGTTACTGAAGCTTTCTTT. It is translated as CASSFGVTEAFF.

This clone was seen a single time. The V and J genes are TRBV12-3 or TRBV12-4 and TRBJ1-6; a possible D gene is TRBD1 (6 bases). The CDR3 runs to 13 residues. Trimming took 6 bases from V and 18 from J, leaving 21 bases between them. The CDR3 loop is CASSSTRGGGSHF. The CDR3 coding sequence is TGTGCCAGCAGCTCAACCCGGGGGGGCGGGTCCCACTTT.

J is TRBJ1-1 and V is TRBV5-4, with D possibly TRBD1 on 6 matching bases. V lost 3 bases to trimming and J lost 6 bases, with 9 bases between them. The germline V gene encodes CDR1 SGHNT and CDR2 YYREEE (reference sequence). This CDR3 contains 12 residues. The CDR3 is CASSSTGPEAFF. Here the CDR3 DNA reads TGTGCCAGCAGCTCGACAGGACCTGAAGCTTTCTTT.

The CDR3 region is CASREAGGNTEAFF. In nucleotides, the CDR3 is TGTGCCAGCAGGGAAGCTGGAGGGAACACTGAAGCTTTCTTT. This rearrangement joins TRBV5-6 to TRBJ1-1; D is unclear. Germline assignment: CDR1 SGHDT and CDR2 YYEEEE. CDR3 size: 14 residues. V lost 5 bases and J lost 1, with 12 bases in between.

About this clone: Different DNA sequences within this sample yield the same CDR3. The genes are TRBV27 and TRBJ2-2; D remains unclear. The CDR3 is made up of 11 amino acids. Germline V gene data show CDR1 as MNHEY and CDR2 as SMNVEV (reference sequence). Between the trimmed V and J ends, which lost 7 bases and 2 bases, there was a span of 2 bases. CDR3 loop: CASKNTGELFF. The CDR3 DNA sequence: TGTGCCAGCAAAAACACCGGGGAGCTGTTTTTT.

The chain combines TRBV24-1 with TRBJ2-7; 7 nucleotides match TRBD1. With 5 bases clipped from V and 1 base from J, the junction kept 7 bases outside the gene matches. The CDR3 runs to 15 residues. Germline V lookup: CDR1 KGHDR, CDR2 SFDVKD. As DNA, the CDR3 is TGTGCCACCAGTGCATGCACAGGGGAGTCCTACGAGCAGTACTTC. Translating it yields CATSACTGESYEQYF.

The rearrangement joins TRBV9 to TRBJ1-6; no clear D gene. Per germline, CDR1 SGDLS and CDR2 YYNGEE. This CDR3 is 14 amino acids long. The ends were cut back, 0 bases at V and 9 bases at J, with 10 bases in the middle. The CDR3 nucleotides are TGTGCCAGCAGCGTAGTGGCAGCTGGTTCACCCCTCCACTTT. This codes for CASSVVAAGSPLHF.

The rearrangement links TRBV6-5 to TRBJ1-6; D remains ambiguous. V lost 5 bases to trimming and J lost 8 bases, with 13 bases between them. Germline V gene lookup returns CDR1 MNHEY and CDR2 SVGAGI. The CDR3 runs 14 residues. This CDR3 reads CASSPLGVHSPLHF. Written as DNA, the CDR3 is TGTGCCAGCAGTCCCCTTGGCGTCCATTCACCCCTCCACTTT.

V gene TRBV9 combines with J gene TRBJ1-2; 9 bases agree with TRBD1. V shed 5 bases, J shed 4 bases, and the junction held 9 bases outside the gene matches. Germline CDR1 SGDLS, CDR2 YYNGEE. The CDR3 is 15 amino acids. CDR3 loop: CASRIGTGPSYGYTF. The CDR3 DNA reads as TGTGCCAGCAGGATAGGGACAGGGCCTAGCTATGGCTACACCTTC. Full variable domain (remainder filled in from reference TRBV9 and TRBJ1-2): DSGVTQTPKHLITATGQRVTLRCSPRSGDLSVYWYQQSLDQGLQFLIQYYNGEERAKGNILERFSAQQFPDLHSELNLSSLELGDSALYFCASRIGTGPSYGYTFGSGTRLTVV.

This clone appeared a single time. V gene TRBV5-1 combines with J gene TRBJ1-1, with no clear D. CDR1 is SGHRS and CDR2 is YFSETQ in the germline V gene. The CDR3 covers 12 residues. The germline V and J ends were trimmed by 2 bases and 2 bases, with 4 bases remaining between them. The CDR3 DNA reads TGCGCCAGCAGCTTAGCAAACACTGAAGCTTTCTTT. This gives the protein CASSLANTEAFF.

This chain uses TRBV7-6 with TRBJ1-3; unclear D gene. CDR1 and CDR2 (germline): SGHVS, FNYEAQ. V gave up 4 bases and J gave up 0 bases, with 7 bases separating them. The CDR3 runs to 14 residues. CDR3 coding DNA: TGTGCCAGCAGCTCGCCCCGCTCTGGAAACACCATATATTTT. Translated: CASSSPRSGNTIYF. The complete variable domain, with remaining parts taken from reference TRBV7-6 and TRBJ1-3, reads GAGVSQSPRYKVTKRGQDVALRCDPISGHVSLYWYRQALGQGPEFLTYFNYEAQQDKSGLPNDRFSAERPEGSISTLTIQRTEQRDSAMYRCASSSPRSGNTIYFGEGSWLTVV.

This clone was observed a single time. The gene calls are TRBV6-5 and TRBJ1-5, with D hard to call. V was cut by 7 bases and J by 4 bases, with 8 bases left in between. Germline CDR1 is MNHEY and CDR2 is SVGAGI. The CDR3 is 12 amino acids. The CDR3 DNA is TGTGCCAGCAAGGTAGGGAATCAGCCCCAGCATTTT. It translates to CASKVGNQPQHF.

The CDR3 region has the DNA TGCGCCAGCAGCCCGACAGCTGGGGCCAACGTCCTGACTTTC. Its translation is CASSPTAGANVLTF. This chain joins TRBV5-1 and TRBJ2-6; D might be TRBD1 (5 bases). Germline assignment: CDR1 SGHRS and CDR2 YFSETQ. Trimming removed 4 bases at V and 2 bases at J, with 7 bases between. The CDR3 extends over 14 amino acids.

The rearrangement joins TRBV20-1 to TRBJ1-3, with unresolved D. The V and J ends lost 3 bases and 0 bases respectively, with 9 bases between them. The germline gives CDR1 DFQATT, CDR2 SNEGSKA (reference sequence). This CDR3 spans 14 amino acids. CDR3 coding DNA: TGCAGTGCTAGTCAATCCGTCTCTGGAAACACCATATATTTT. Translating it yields CSASQSVSGNTIYF.

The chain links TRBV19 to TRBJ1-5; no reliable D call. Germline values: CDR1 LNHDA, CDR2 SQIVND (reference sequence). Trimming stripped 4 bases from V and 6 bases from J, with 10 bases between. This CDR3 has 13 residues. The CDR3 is CASSTYVGQPQHF. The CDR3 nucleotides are TGTGCCAGTAGTACGTACGTGGGTCAGCCCCAGCATTTT.

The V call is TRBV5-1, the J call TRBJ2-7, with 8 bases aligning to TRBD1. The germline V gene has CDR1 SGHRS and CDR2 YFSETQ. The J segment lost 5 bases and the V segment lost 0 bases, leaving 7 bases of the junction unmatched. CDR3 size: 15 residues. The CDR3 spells CASSLDDRGSHEQYF. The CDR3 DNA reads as TGCGCCAGCAGCTTGGACGACAGGGGAAGTCACGAGCAGTACTTC.

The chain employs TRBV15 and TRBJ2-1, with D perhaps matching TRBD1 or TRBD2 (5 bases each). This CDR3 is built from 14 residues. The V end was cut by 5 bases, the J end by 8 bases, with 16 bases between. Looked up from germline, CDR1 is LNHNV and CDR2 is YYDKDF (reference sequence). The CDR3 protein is CATSELVGTHEQFF. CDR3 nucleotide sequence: TGTGCCACCAGCGAACTAGTAGGGACGCATGAGCAGTTCTTC.

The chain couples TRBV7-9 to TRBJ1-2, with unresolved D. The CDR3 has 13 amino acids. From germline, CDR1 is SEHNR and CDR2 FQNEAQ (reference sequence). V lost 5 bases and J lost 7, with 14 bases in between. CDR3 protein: CASSPVVEGGYTF. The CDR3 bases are TGTGCCAGCAGCCCCGTGGTTGAGGGTGGCTACACCTTC.

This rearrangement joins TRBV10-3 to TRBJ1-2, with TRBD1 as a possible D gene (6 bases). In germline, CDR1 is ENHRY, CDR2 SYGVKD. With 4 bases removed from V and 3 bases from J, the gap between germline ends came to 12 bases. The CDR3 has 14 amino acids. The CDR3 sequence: CAISATGNDYGYTF. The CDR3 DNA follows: TGTGCCATCAGTGCCACAGGGAATGACTATGGCTACACCTTC.

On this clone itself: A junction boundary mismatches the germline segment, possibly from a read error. Here the CDR3 reads CASSLAAVHEQYF. The CDR3 bases are TGTGCCAGCAGCCTAGCTGCGGTCCACGAGCAGTACTTC. The chain recombines TRBV7-9 with TRBJ2-7, with D tentatively TRBD2 (5 bases). Germline-derived CDR1 and CDR2 are SEHNR and FQNEAQ (reference sequence). This CDR3 region has 13 residues.